The 2 T cell receptor beta chains below come from one sample, sequenced in a study of blood T cell repertoires in COVID-19. The assay was immunoSEQ multiplex PCR, and TCRdb's table has in-frame clones only and misses some. Of 150,000 to 170,000 clones in the sample, 76% were seen once. Sample: peripheral blood. The receptors originated from a woman over 75 with acute or convalescent COVID-19.

This chain joins TRBV7-6 and TRBJ1-1; no clear D gene. Trimming shortened V by 2 bases and J by 3 bases, and 4 bases separated the two germline ends. Germline CDR1 SGHVS, CDR2 FNYEAQ. CDR3 length equals 12 residues. In DNA form, the CDR3 reads TGTGCCAGCAGCTTATCGGACACTGAAGCTTTCTTT. Its translation: CASSLSDTEAFF.

The V gene is TRBV10-3, the J gene TRBJ1-2; 7 bases map to TRBD1. The CDR3 contains 13 residues. J lost 4 bases, V lost 8 bases, and 7 bases had no gene match. Germline-derived CDR1 and CDR2 are ENHRY and SYGVKD. The CDR3 reads CAIGRDSLYGYTF. The CDR3 nucleotides are TGTGCCATCGGACGGGACAGCCTCTATGGCTACACCTTC.